This T cell receptor (beta chain) comes out of a study of T cells in Graves' hyperthyroidism and ophthalmopathy. The study's findings and limits: Also found in blood were most expanded thyroid clonotypes above 0.001.

The ends were cut back, 1 base at V and 4 bases at J, with 7 bases in the middle. CDR3 size: 13 residues. Researchers took RNA transcripts and amplified the TCR beta CDR3 regions from them. First-round RT-PCR of the TCR CDR3 relied on the HTBI primer set. MiXCR, run by TCRdb on the multiplex PCR reads, gives a single entry per CDR3 protein. Of about 520,000 distinct CDR3 sequences in the sample, around 24% were seen once. This clonotype came up many times. The target antigen is unknown. Ophthalmopathy patients showed a Clinical Activity Score of at least 3, NOSPECS grade of at least 4 and duration under 3 months. The PBMCs were taken from approximately 9 ml of fresh peripheral blood.

The gene calls are TRBV12-3 or TRBV12-4 and TRBJ2-5; possible D gene TRBD1, 5 bases. The clonotype comes from a woman aged 30 to 39 with Graves' ophthalmopathy. Sequenced: blood. The CDR3 sequence: CASSLVQVETQYF. DNA of the CDR3: TGTGCCAGCAGTTTAGTACAGGTAGAGACCCAGTACTTC.